This T cell receptor (beta chain) is drawn from a study of shared clonotypes between healthy human individuals. Study-level results: Generation probability values for non-shared clonotypes were lower than those for clonotypes shared by all four donors. Limited genetic and exposure-history diversity came from having few donors. Large depth notwithstanding, sorted-subset sequencing proved incomplete by rarefaction.

CD45RO-negative, CCR7-positively selected cells formed the naive CD8 fraction, excluding terminally differentiated effector memory CD45RA+ cells. The table came from immunoSEQ multiplex PCR; TCRdb's copy has only in-frame clones and leaves some out. Among fewer than 1 million clones listed, roughly 96% were seen once. A remark on this clone: Its antigen is still unknown.

Germline-derived CDR1 and CDR2 are SNHLY and FYNNEI. The CDR3 has 14 amino acids. V trimming: 6 bases; J trimming: 3 bases; junction bases outside the gene matches: 6. Sample: naive CD8+ T cells sorted from blood. V and J are TRBV2 and TRBJ2-7, with TRBD1 matching over 9 bases. This clonotype was obtained from a man aged 25-40 years in good health. CDR3 residues: CASRLGQGFYEQYF. The CDR3 nucleotides read TGTGCCAGCAGGCTGGGACAGGGATTCTACGAGCAGTACTTC.